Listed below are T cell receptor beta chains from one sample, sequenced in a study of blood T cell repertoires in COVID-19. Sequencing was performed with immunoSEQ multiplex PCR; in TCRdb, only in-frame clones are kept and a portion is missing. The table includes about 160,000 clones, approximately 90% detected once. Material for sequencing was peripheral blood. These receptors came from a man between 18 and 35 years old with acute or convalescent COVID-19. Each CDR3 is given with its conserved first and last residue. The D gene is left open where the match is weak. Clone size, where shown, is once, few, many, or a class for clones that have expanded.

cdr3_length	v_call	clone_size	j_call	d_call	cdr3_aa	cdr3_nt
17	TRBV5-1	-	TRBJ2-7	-	CASSLGGLAPSSYEQYF	TGCGCCAGCAGCTTGGGGGGTCTAGCGCCTAGCTCCTACGAGCAGTACTTC
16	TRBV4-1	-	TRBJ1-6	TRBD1	CASSQGQGISNSPLHF	TGCGCCAGCAGCCAAGGACAGGGGATTTCTAATTCACCCCTCCACTTT
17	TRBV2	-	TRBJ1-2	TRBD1	CASTGASGQYSNYGYTF	TGTGCCAGCACTGGTGCTTCGGGACAGTATTCTAACTATGGCTACACCTTC
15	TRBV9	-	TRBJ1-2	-	CASSVGGLGTYGYTF	TGTGCCAGCAGCGTAGGGGGTCTGGGGACATATGGCTACACCTTC
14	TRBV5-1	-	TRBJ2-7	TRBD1	CASSLGQGMREQYF	TGCGCCAGCAGCTTGGGACAGGGGATGAGGGAGCAGTACTTC
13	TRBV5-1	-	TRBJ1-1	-	CASEGGQNTEAFF	TGCGCCAGCGAAGGGGGACAGAACACTGAAGCTTTCTTT
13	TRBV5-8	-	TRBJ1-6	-	CASSFPSGSPLHF	TGTGCCAGCAGCTTTCCTTCGGGTTCACCCCTCCACTTT
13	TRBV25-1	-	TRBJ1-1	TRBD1	CASERQGDTEAFF	TGTGCCAGCGAACGACAGGGTGACACTGAAGCTTTCTTT
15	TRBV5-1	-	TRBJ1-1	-	CASSVGWGRDTEAFF	TGCGCCAGCAGCGTCGGTTGGGGGAGGGACACTGAAGCTTTCTTT
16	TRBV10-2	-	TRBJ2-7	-	CATQGEGDGPTYEQYF	TGCGCCACCCAAGGGGAAGGGGATGGGCCTACCTACGAGCAGTACTTC
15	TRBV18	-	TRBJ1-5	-	CASSPPSLAGQPQHF	TGTGCCAGCTCACCACCCTCCCTGGCAGGACAGCCCCAGCATTTT
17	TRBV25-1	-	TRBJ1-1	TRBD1	CASTRSGTGGANTEAFF	TGTGCCAGCACCCGCTCCGGGACAGGGGGCGCGAACACTGAAGCTTTCTTT
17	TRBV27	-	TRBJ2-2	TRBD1	CASSARTGTGNTGELFF	TGTGCCAGCAGTGCACGAACCGGGACAGGAAACACCGGGGAGCTGTTTTTT
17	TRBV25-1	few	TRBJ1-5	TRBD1	CASSGPGQGGSEQPQHF	TGTGCCAGCAGTGGGCCTGGACAGGGGGGAAGTGAGCAGCCCCAGCATTTT
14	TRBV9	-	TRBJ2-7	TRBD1	CASSVGTGEYEQYF	TGTGCCAGCAGCGTAGGGACAGGGGAATACGAGCAGTACTTC
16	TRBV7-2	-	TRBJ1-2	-	CASSTWGEGSNYGYTF	TGTGCCAGCAGCACGTGGGGGGAGGGTTCAAACTATGGCTACACCTTC
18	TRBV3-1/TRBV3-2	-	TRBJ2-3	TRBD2	CASSQWGLGSSSTDTQYF	TGTGCCAGCAGCCAGTGGGGACTAGGATCTTCTAGCACAGATACGCAGTATTTT
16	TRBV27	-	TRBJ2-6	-	CASSLWGGSGANVLTF	TGTGCCAGCAGTTTATGGGGAGGCTCTGGGGCCAACGTCCTGACTTTC
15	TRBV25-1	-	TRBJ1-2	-	CASSEYGGLGYGYTF	TGTGCCAGCAGTGAATACGGAGGGCTGGGCTATGGCTACACCTTC
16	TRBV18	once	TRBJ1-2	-	CASSPQTRDAGAGYTF	TGTGCCAGCTCACCCCAAACCCGGGACGCGGGGGCTGGCTACACCTTC
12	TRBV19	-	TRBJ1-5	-	CASSAPGILQHF	TGTGCCAGTAGTGCCCCCGGGATCCTCCAGCATTTT
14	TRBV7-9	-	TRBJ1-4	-	CASSLTGNNEKLFF	TGTGCCAGCAGCTTAACGGGGAACAATGAAAAACTGTTTTTT
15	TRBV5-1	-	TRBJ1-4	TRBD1	CASSSGDREGEKLFF	TGCGCCAGCAGCTCGGGGGACAGGGAGGGCGAAAAACTGTTTTTT
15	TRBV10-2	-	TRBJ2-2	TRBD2	CASSGGGQRTGELFF	TGCGCCAGCTCTGGGGGAGGGCAGAGGACCGGGGAGCTGTTTTTT
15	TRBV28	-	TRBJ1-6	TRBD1	CASMSPGQGGSPLHF	TGTGCCAGCATGTCCCCCGGACAGGGAGGTTCACCCCTCCACTTT
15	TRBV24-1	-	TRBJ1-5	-	CATSGTGAPNQPQHF	TGTGCCACCAGTGGAACAGGCGCTCCGAATCAGCCCCAGCATTTT
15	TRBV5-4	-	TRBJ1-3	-	CASTLGGNSGNTIYF	TGTGCCAGCACCCTTGGGGGGAACTCTGGAAACACCATATATTTT
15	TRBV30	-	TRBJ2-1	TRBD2	CAWSTGTTAYNEQFF	TGTGCCTGGAGTACCGGGACTACCGCCTACAATGAGCAGTTCTTC
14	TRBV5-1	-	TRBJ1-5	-	CASSPGQNNQPQHF	TGCGCCAGCAGCCCCGGACAAAACAATCAGCCCCAGCATTTT
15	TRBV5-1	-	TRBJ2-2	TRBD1	CASSLDSRGTGELFF	TGCGCCAGCAGCTTGGATTCCAGGGGGACCGGGGAGCTGTTTTTT
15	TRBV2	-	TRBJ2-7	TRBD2	CASSSLAGQSYEQYF	TGTGCCAGCAGTTCACTAGCGGGACAATCCTACGAGCAGTACTTC
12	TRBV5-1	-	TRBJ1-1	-	CASSPAGTEAFF	TGCGCCAGCAGCCCCGCGGGCACTGAAGCTTTCTTT
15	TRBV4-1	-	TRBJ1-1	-	CASSQSIEMNTEAFF	TGCGCCAGCAGCCAATCGATAGAGATGAACACTGAAGCTTTCTTT
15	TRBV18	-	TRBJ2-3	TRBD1	CASSPRQGAIDTQYF	TGTGCCAGCTCACCCCGACAGGGAGCTATAGATACGCAGTATTTT
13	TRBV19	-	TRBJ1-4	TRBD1	CASSGQVNEKLFF	TGTGCCAGTTCGGGACAGGTTAATGAAAAACTGTTTTTT
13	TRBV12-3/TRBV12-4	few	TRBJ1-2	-	CASSPGTSYGYTF	TGTGCCAGCAGCCCCGGGACTAGCTATGGCTACACCTTC
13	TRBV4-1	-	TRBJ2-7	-	CASSQTGHYEQYF	TGCGCCAGCAGCCAAACTGGACACTACGAGCAGTACTTC
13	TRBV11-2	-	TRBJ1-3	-	CASSSDRGNTIYF	TGTGCCAGCAGCTCGGACAGAGGGAACACCATATATTTT
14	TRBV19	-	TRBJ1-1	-	CASSILTVNTEAFF	TGTGCCAGTAGTATACTAACAGTGAACACTGAAGCTTTCTTT
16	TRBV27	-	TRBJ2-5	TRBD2	CASSSFGLAGAETQYF	TGTGCCAGCAGTTCCTTCGGACTAGCGGGGGCAGAGACCCAGTACTTC
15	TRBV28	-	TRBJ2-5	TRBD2	CASSSLAGVGETQYF	TGTGCCAGCAGTTCGTTAGCGGGAGTGGGCGAGACCCAGTACTTC
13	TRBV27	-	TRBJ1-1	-	CASRPGQNTEAFF	TGTGCCAGCAGACCGGGACAGAACACTGAAGCTTTCTTT
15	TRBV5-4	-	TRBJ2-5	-	CASSLVGGLGETQYF	TGTGCCAGCAGCTTGGTCGGGGGGCTGGGAGAGACCCAGTACTTC
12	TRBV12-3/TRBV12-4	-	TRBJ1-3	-	CASSFQGYTIYF	TGTGCCAGCAGTTTCCAGGGTTACACCATATATTTT
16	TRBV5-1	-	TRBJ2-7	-	CASSSVTGYKPTEQYF	TGCGCCAGCAGCTCCGTCACAGGGTACAAACCCACCGAGCAGTACTTC
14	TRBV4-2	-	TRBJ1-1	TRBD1	CASSQGQGDTEAFF	TGTGCCAGCAGCCAGGGACAGGGTGACACTGAAGCTTTCTTT
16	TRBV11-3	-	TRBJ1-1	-	CASSFPFPWAGTEAFF	TGTGCCAGCAGCTTTCCATTCCCATGGGCTGGCACTGAAGCTTTCTTT
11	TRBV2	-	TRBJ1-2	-	CASRYSDLETF	TGTGCCAGCAGGTACTCAGATCTAGAAACTTTC
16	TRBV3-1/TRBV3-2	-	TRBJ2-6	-	CASSPRIGAGANVLTF	TGTGCCAGCAGCCCGCGAATAGGGGCTGGGGCCAACGTCCTGACTTTC